The clone carrying this TCR beta chain was detected only once. Its target is unknown. This specimen belongs to a study of vaccination effects on CD4 cells after COVID-19. Study overall: Post-vaccine sampling occurred a median 72 days after the second dose. Notes on the study in general: Convalescent patients in the study were few, and early post-infection timepoints were absent.

This table comes from immunoSEQ multiplex PCR, and its TCRdb copy is limited to in-frame clones, with some not included. The profile shows some 15,000 clones, about three quarters of them singletons. Using viral peptide pools, the ViraFEST assay grew out antigen-specific CD4+ T cells prior to sequencing. Culturing for 10 days preceded CD4+ T cell isolation. Two-dose BNT162b2 or mRNA-1273 vaccination was given to participants. Cultures had half their medium replaced with IL-2 medium on days 3 and 7. This TCR came from a human donor who received a COVID-19 vaccine. Source: CD4+ T cells from PBMCs cultured with HCoV-NL63 spike peptides, taken after COVID-19 vaccination.

The DNA of the CDR3 is TGCAGTGCTATACAGGGGTCCGAGCAGTACTTC. Translated: CSAIQGSEQYF. This sequence joins TRBV20-1 and TRBJ2-7, with 7 nucleotides matching TRBD1. Trimming removed 4 bases from V and 6 bases from J; junction bases left unmatched: 3. Germline V CDR1 and CDR2: DFQATT, SNEGSKA (reference sequence). This CDR3 contains 11 residues.